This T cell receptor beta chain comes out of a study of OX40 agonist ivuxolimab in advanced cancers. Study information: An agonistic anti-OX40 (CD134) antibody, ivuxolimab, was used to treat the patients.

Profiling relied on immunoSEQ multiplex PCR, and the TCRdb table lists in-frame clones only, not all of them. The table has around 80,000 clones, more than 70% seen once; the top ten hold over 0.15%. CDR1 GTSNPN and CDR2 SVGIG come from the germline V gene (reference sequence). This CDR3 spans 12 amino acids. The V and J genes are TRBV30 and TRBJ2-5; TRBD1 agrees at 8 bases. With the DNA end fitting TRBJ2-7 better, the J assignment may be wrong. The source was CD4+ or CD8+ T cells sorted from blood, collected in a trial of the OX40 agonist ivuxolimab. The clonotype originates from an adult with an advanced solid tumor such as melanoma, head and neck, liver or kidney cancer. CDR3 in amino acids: CARTGSSYEQYF. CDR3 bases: TGTGCCCGGACAGGGAGCTCCTACGAGCAGTACTTC.